This T cell receptor beta chain stems from a study of response to subunit inactivated influenza vaccine. TCRdb re-called the RT-PCR reads through MiXCR, storing one row per CDR3 protein. The sample yields roughly 520,000 distinct CDR3 sequences, about 25% seen once. The germline V gene encodes CDR1 DFQATT and CDR2 SNEGSKA (reference sequence). The CDR3 loop spans 14 amino acids. V trimming: 5 bases; J trimming: 1 base; junction bases outside the gene matches: 3. To note about this clonotype: Its matching antigen is unknown.

Study-wide results and caveats: It was suggested by the authors that few new T cells are recruited by each seasonal influenza vaccination.

This TCR came from a man aged 50 or older who received an inactivated influenza vaccine. This material consisted of CD4+ T cells sorted from PBMCs, taken more than 4 days after vaccination. The genes are TRBV20-1 and TRBJ1-5; 9 bases match TRBD1. The CDR3 region is CSARTGASNQPQHF. The DNA for the CDR3 is TGCAGTGCTCGGACAGGGGCGAGCAATCAGCCCCAGCATTTT.